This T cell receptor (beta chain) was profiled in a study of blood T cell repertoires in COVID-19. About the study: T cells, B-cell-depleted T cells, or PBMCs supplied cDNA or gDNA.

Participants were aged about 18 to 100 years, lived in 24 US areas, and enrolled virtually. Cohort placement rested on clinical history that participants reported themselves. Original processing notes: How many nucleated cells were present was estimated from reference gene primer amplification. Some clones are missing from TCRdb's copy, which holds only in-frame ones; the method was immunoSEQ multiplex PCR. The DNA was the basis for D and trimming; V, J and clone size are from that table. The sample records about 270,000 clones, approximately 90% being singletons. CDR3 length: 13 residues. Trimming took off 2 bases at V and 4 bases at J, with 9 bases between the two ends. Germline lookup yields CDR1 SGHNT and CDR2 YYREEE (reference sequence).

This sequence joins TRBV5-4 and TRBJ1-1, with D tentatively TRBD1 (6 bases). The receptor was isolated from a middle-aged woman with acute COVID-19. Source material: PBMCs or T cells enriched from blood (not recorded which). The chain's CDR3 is CASSFTGSTEAFF. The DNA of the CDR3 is TGTGCCAGCAGCTTCACAGGGTCCACTGAAGCTTTCTTT.